The rows below give T cell receptor beta chains drawn from one sample of a study of shared clonotypes between healthy human individuals. Libraries were prepared by immunoSEQ multiplex PCR; TCRdb keeps only in-frame clonotypes and omits some of them. Of around 2.5 million clones in the sample, over 85% were seen once. The sequencing input was naive CD4+ T cells from PBMCs. The receptors stem from a man aged 18 to 29 in good health. Some clones in this sample may be carry-over from other donors' samples. The CDR3 runs from the conserved cysteine through the conserved F or W. The D gene is left open where the match is weak. Expanded clones are given a class, and other clones once, few, many or no size at all.

>TRBV27|TRBJ2-1|-|TRBD2
TGTGCCAGCAGTTCCTTAGCGGGGTCACCGAACAATGAGCAGTTCTTC
CASSSLAGSPNNEQFF
>TRBV4-1|TRBJ2-5|-|TRBD2
TGCGCCAGCAGCCAAGGACTAGCGGGAGTGGAGACCCAGTACTTC
CASSQGLAGVETQYF
>TRBV2|TRBJ1-3|-|TRBD1
TGTGCCAGCAAAGGTACCGGGACAGGAACTTTCTCTGGAAACACCATATATTTT
CASKGTGTGTFSGNTIYF
>TRBV7-3|TRBJ1-6|-|TRBD1
TGTGCCAGCAGCTTAATGCCAGGGGGCTATTCACCCCTCCACTTT
CASSLMPGGYSPLHF
>TRBV19|TRBJ2-6|-|-
TGTGCCAGTAGTGAGAGAGCTGGGGCCAACGTCCTGACTTTC
CASSERAGANVLTF
>TRBV5-1|TRBJ2-2|-|-
TGCGCCAGCAGCCCTGACTGGACCGGGGAGCTGTTTTTT
CASSPDWTGELFF
>TRBV7-3|TRBJ2-1|-|TRBD2
TGTGCCAGCAGCTTAAACGCGGGAGGGCCCCCGTTCTTC
CASSLNAGGPPFF
>TRBV6-6|TRBJ2-4|once|-
TGTGCCAGCAGTTACGGACATCTAGCCAAAAACATTCAGTACTTC
CASSYGHLAKNIQYF
>TRBV7-9|TRBJ2-7|-|-
TGTGCCAGCAGCTTAGCCCCACAATACGAGCAGTACTTC
CASSLAPQYEQYF
>TRBV4-1|TRBJ1-2|-|TRBD1
TGCGCCAGCAGCCCCTCAGGGGGTATGGTTGGATATGGCTACACCTTC
CASSPSGGMVGYGYTF
>TRBV11-2|TRBJ2-2|-|TRBD1
TGTGCCAGCAGGTGGACAGGGGGCCGGAACACCGGGGAGCTGTTTTTT
CASRWTGGRNTGELFF
>TRBV5-1|TRBJ2-5|-|TRBD2
TGCGCCAGCAGCTTGGCGCGGGGGGGAGAGCGGCAAGAGACCCAGTACTTC
CASSLARGGERQETQYF
>TRBV10-3|TRBJ1-6|-|-
TGTGCCATCAGTTCGTCGGGAAGCTCCTATAATTCACCCCTCCACTTT
CAISSSGSSYNSPLHF
>TRBV4-1|TRBJ1-4|-|-
TGCGCCAGCAGCCAGGATTTGACACTGTTTTTT
CASSQDLTLFF
>TRBV27|TRBJ2-1|-|-
TGTGCCAGCAGTTTATCCTCAACAAGACTTTCCTACAATGAGCAGTTCTTC
CASSLSSTRLSYNEQFF
>TRBV6-4|TRBJ1-5|-|-
TGTGCCAGCAGTGACCTTATCAGAAGTGCCAATCAGCCCCAGCATTTT
CASSDLIRSANQPQHF
>TRBV30|TRBJ2-1|-|-
TGTGCCTGGAGTGTAGGGCTAGCAGAGTACAATGAGCAGTTCTTC
CAWSVGLAEYNEQFF
>TRBV19|TRBJ1-4|once|-
TGTGCCAGTAGTACCATCATCCACTTTAGACAGGCAACTAATGAAAAACTGTTTTTT
CASSTIIHFRQATNEKLFF
>TRBV18|TRBJ1-3|-|TRBD1
TGTGCCAGCTCACCTGACAGGGCCCTTGACAACACCATATATTTT
CASSPDRALDNTIYF
>TRBV5-1|TRBJ1-3|-|-
TGCGCCAGCAGCTTAGAGGGGTACACCATATATTTT
CASSLEGYTIYF
>TRBV7-3|TRBJ2-2|-|-
TGTGCCAGCAGCCGCCAGACGGGTGTTATAACCGGGGAGCTGTTTTTT
CASSRQTGVITGELFF
>TRBV5-1|TRBJ1-4|-|-
TGCGCCAGCAGTAGGGGGGACTCTAATGAAAAACTGTTTTTT
CASSRGDSNEKLFF
>TRBV30|TRBJ1-1|few|-
TGTGCCTGGACTCCGGGACCCCCTCGTGGAGCTTTCTTT
CAWTPGPPRGAFF
>TRBV5-1|TRBJ1-4|-|TRBD1
TGCGCCAGCAGCTTGGAGGGACAGGGATATGAAAAACTGTTTTTT
CASSLEGQGYEKLFF
>TRBV6-1|TRBJ1-1|-|-
TGTGCCAGCAGACTGGGATCGCGGGACACTGAAGCTTTCTTT
CASRLGSRDTEAFF
>TRBV30|TRBJ1-2|-|-
TGTGCCTGGCAGCAAACGGGAAACTATGGCTACACCTTC
CAWQQTGNYGYTF
>TRBV29-1|TRBJ2-1|-|-
TGCAGCGTTGGGGGGGGGCTTGTGAAGAATGAGCAGTTCTTC
CSVGGGLVKNEQFF
>TRBV5-1|TRBJ1-1|-|-
TGCGCCAGCAGCCTCGGACACAACACTGAAGCTTTCTTT
CASSLGHNTEAFF
>TRBV5-1|TRBJ2-2|-|TRBD2
TGCGCCAGCAGCTTGGATCCCCCCCGGGGGGACACCGGGGAGCTGTTTTTT
CASSLDPPRGDTGELFF
>TRBV5-1|TRBJ2-5|-|TRBD2
TGCGCCAGCAGCTTGGTGCTGCTAGCGGGATCAGAGACCCAGTACTTC
CASSLVLLAGSETQYF
>TRBV15|TRBJ2-7|once|-
TGTGCCACCAGCAGAGGGGCAGGGCTCTCCTACGAGCAGTACTTC
CATSRGAGLSYEQYF
>TRBV28|TRBJ1-1|few|-
TGTGCCAGCAGTTTGCATTACACGGTAGCTTTCTTT
CASSLHYTVAFF
>TRBV27|TRBJ2-1|-|-
TGTGCCAGCAGTTCCCCGGGACCCCAATCCTACAATGAGCAGTTCTTC
CASSSPGPQSYNEQFF
>TRBV15|TRBJ1-1|-|-
TGTGCCACCAGCGGCTATCGCGGAACTGAAGCTTTCTTT
CATSGYRGTEAFF
>TRBV29-1|TRBJ2-7|-|TRBD1
TGCAGCGTCCGAGGACGGACAGGGGGCCATACCTCCTACGAGCAGTACTTC
CSVRGRTGGHTSYEQYF
>TRBV18|TRBJ1-5|few|-
TGTGCCAGCTCACGGGACAGCAATCAGCCCCAGCATTTT
CASSRDSNQPQHF
>TRBV5-1|TRBJ1-3|-|-
TGCGCCAGCAGCTCAGAACTTCAGGGGACCGCTGGAAACACCATATATTTT
CASSSELQGTAGNTIYF
>TRBV7-3|TRBJ2-3|-|-
TGTGCCAGCAGCTTAGGAGTTCGCACAGATACGCAGTATTTT
CASSLGVRTDTQYF
>TRBV11-2|TRBJ1-2|-|-
TGTGCCAGCAGCTCAGGGCTCTATGGCTACACCTTC
CASSSGLYGYTF
>TRBV7-9|TRBJ1-1|-|-
TGTGCCAGCAGCTTAGGGGGTGGAGGGATCACTGAAGCTTTCTTT
CASSLGGGGITEAFF
>TRBV9|TRBJ2-2|-|TRBD1
TGTGCCAGCAGCGTAGCTACAGGGGGCTACATCGGGGAGCTGTTTTTT
CASSVATGGYIGELFF
>TRBV11-2|TRBJ1-3|-|-
TGTGCCAGCAGCTTACAGGCGACCATATATTTT
CASSLQATIYF
>TRBV7-3|TRBJ2-7|-|TRBD2
TGTGCCAGCAGCTCTCCGGGACTAGCGGTCTCCTTC
CASSSPGLAVSF
>TRBV28|TRBJ1-3|once|-
TGTGCCAGCAGTTTATTGGGAGGCCGAGCTTCTGGAAACACCATATATTTT
CASSLLGGRASGNTIYF
>TRBV21-1|TRBJ1-2|-|-
TGTGCCAGCAGCACCGATTGGGGGGGGGTTGATGGCTACACCTTC
CASSTDWGGVDGYTF
>TRBV28|TRBJ2-3|-|-
TGTGCCAGCAGCCTGAGGGGGGCAGGGTCGACAGATACGCAGTATTTT
CASSLRGAGSTDTQYF
>TRBV5-6|TRBJ2-7|-|-
TGTGCCAGCAGCTTTGGGGGTCTCTCCTACGAGCAGTACTTC
CASSFGGLSYEQYF
>TRBV5-4|TRBJ2-7|-|TRBD2
TGTGCCAGCAGCTTCTCTGGGGGGGACGAGCAGTACTTC
CASSFSGGDEQYF
>TRBV5-1|TRBJ2-7|once|-
TGCGCCAGCAGCGATCAGGGTCTCGTGTACGAGCAGTACTTC
CASSDQGLVYEQYF
>TRBV9|TRBJ2-7|-|TRBD1
TGTGCCAGCAGCGTCGGACAGGGGGCTGATTACGAGCAGTACTTC
CASSVGQGADYEQYF
>TRBV6-6|TRBJ2-7|once|-
TGTGCCAGCAGTTACGGGGGCTATGAGTACGAGCAGTACTTC
CASSYGGYEYEQYF
>TRBV7-9|TRBJ1-4|once|-
TGTGCCAGCAGCGCCCATACAACTAATGAAAAACTGTTTTTT
CASSAHTTNEKLFF
>TRBV6-5|TRBJ2-7|-|-
TGTGCCAGCAGTACCCCGGACGGCTCCTACGAGCAGTACTTC
CASSTPDGSYEQYF
>TRBV13|TRBJ2-2|-|TRBD1
TGTGCCAGCAGACGGACAGGGGACACCGGGGAGCTGTTTTTT
CASRRTGDTGELFF
>TRBV27|TRBJ1-5|-|-
TGTGCCAGCAGGCTCCTTAGTGGGGGCAATCAGCCCCAGCATTTT
CASRLLSGGNQPQHF